The clone carrying this T cell receptor beta chain was counted only a few times. Vbeta (60) and Jbeta (13) primers were used in the PCR. The data were produced by immunoSEQ multiplex PCR, yet TCRdb's version contains in-frame clones alone and is incomplete. The repertoire holds approximately 200,000 clones, with 70% to 75% as singletons. The data belong to a study of cytomegalovirus exposure and HLA in healthy donors. V lost 1 base and J 8 bases, leaving 8 bases between the germline ends. The CDR3 is made up of 12 amino acids. CDR1 and CDR2 (germline): LGHNA, YNFKEQ. The J gene is TRBJ1-2, the V gene TRBV4-2; D uncertain. This clonotype was sampled from a man aged 25 to 40 in good health and CMV-seropositive. What was sequenced was PBMCs. The CDR3 DNA follows: TGTGCCAGCAGCCAAGTGTCCGGGGGCTACACCTTC. This gives the protein CASSQVSGGYTF.